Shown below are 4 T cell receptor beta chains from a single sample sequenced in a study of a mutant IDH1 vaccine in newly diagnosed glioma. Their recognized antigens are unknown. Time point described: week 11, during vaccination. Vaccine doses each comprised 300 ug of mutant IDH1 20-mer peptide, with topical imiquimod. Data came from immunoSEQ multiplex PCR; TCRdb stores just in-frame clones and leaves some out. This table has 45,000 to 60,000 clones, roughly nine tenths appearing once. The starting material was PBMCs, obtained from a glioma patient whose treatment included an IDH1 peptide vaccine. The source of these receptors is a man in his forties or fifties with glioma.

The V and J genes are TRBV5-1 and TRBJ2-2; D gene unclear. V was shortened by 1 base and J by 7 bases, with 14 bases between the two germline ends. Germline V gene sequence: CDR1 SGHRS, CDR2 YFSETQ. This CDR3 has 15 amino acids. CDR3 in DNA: TGCGCCAGCAGCTTGATTCTGACCCACGGCGGGGAGCTGTTTTTT. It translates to CASSLILTHGGELFF.

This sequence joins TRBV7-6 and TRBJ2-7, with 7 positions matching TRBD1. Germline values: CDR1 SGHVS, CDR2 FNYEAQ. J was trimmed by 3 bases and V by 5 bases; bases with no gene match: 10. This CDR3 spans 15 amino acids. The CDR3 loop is CASSEPSGQSYEQYF. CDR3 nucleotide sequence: TGTGCCAGCAGCGAACCCTCGGGACAGAGCTACGAGCAGTACTTC.

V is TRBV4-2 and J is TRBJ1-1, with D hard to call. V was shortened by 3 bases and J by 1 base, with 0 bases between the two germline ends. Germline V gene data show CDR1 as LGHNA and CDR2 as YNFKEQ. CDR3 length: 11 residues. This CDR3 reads CASSQNTEAFF. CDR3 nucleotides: TGTGCCAGCAGCCAGAACACTGAAGCTTTCTTT.

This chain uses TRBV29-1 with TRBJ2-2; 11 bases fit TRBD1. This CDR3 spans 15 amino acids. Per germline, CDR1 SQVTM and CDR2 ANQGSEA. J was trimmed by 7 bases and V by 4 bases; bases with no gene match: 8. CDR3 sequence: CSVGRDRGSGGELFF. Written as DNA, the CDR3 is TGCAGCGTTGGCCGGGACAGGGGGTCTGGCGGGGAGCTGTTTTTT.